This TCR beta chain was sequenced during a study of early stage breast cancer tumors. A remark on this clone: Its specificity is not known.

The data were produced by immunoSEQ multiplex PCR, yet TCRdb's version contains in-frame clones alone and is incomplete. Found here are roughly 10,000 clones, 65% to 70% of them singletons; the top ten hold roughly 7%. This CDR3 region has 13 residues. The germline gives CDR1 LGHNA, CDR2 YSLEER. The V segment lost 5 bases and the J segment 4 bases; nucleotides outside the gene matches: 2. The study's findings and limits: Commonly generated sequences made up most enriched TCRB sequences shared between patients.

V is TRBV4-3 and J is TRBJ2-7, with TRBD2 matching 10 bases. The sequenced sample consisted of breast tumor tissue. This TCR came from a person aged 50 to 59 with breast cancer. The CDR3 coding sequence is TGCGCCAGCAGCAGGACTAGCGGATACGAGCAGTACTTC. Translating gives CASSRTSGYEQYF.